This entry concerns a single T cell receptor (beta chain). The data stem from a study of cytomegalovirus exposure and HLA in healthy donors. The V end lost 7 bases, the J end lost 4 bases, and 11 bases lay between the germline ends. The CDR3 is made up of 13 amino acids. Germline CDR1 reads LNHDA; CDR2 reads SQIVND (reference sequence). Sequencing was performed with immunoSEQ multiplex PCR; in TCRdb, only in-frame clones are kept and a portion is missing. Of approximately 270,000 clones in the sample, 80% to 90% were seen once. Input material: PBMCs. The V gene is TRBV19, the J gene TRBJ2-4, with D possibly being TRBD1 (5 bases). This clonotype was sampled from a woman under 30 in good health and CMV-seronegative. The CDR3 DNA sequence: TGTGCCAGTAAGGGGCTCAAAAAAAACATTCAGTACTTC. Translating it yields CASKGLKKNIQYF.